Following are 2 T cell receptor beta chains from one sample sequenced in a study of T-cell reconstitution after alpha-beta-depleted transplantation in children. Unique molecular identifiers were used in preparing the TCRbeta library. TCRdb re-called the PCR reads with MiXCR, one entry per CDR3 protein. The data show hundreds of thousands of distinct CDR3 sequences, roughly 10% seen once. This material consisted of PBMCs, taken before TCRalphabeta/CD19-depleted stem cell transplant. These receptor sequences come from a child aged 2-15 years with inherited bone marrow failure, due to receive a stem cell transplant.

This clonotype was counted a few times. Here the CDR3 DNA reads TGTGCCAGTATGAGGCAGATGAACACTGAAGCTTTCTTT. Its protein product is CASMRQMNTEAFF. V gene TRBV19 combines with J gene TRBJ1-1, with D unresolved. Trimming took 7 bases from V and 0 from J, leaving 9 bases between them. The germline V gene encodes CDR1 LNHDA and CDR2 SQIVND (reference sequence). The CDR3 is 13 residues long.

This clonotype was recorded at least ten times. The V call is TRBV7-9, the J call TRBJ1-1; 8 bases fit TRBD1. V was pared by 1 base and J by 4 bases, with 11 bases of the junction left unmatched. Germline V gene data show CDR1 as SEHNR and CDR2 as FQNEAQ (reference sequence). CDR3 size: 17 residues. CDR3 coding DNA: TGTGCCAGCAGCTTAGTCACCGTCAGGGGGCCCCCCACTGAAGCTTTCTTT. Its protein is CASSLVTVRGPPTEAFF.